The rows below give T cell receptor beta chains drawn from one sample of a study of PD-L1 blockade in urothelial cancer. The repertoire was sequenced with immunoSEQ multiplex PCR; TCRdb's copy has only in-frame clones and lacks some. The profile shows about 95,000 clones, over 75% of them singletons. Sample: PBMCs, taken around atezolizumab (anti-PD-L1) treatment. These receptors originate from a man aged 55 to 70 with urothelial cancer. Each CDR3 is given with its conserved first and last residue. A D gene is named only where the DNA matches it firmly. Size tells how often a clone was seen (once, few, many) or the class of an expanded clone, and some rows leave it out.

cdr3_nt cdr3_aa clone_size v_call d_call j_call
TGTGCCAGCAGCTTCCCCCTACGTGGGCGAGAGACCCAGTACTTC CASSFPLRGRETQYF . TRBV11-2 . TRBJ2-5
TGCGCCAGCAGCTTGCTCCCTTCGTCTAGCAATCAGCCCCAGCATTTT CASSLLPSSSNQPQHF . TRBV5-1 . TRBJ1-5
TGTGCCAGCAGTGATGATGGGACTAGCCGAGGGAATGAGCAGTTCTTC CASSDDGTSRGNEQFF . TRBV27 TRBD2 TRBJ2-1
TGTGCCAGCAGCTTCCCGGGAGCTTTAACGTACGAGCAGTACTTC CASSFPGALTYEQYF . TRBV5-4 . TRBJ2-7
TGTGCCAGTAGTAGTAGTAGGACAGAGAATAATCAGCCCCAGCATTTT CASSSSRTENNQPQHF many TRBV19 . TRBJ1-5
TGTGCCAGCAGTCGAGGGACTAGCGGGGGGGTAGGAACAGATACGCAGTATTTT CASSRGTSGGVGTDTQYF . TRBV28 TRBD2 TRBJ2-3
TGTGCCAGCAGCCGCCTGGGGCCGATGAGATTTGAAGCTTTCTTT CASSRLGPMRFEAFF . TRBV5-6 . TRBJ1-1
TGTGCCACCAGCAGAGATCTCGGGGAGCAAGAGACCCAGTACTTC CATSRDLGEQETQYF . TRBV15 . TRBJ2-5
TGTGCCAGCAGTTACGGGACAGGGCCCGAGCAGTACTTC CASSYGTGPEQYF once TRBV6-5 TRBD1 TRBJ2-7
TGTGCCAGTAGTATAGAACAGGGCTCCTACAATGAGCAGTTCTTC CASSIEQGSYNEQFF . TRBV19 . TRBJ2-1
TGTGCCAGCAGCGCCTACTCCGGGACTAGCGGTTACAATGAGCAGTTCTTC CASSAYSGTSGYNEQFF . TRBV11-3 TRBD2 TRBJ2-1
TGTGCCAGCTCCCCCTGGGCGACAGGGAACAATCAGCCCCAGCATTTT CASSPWATGNNQPQHF once TRBV18 TRBD1 TRBJ1-5
TGCGCCAGCAGCTTGGTACCTAGCGAAGAGACCCAGTACTTC CASSLVPSEETQYF few TRBV5-1 . TRBJ2-5
TGCGCCAGCAGCCAAGAGGGCAGGGAGGGTGGCTACACCTTC CASSQEGREGGYTF once TRBV4-3 . TRBJ1-2
TGTGCCAGCAGCTTGGTCGCGGTTGGCTATGGCTACACCTTC CASSLVAVGYGYTF . TRBV5-6 . TRBJ1-2
TGTGCCAGCAGCTCCGGACAGGGGAGGGAGCAGTACTTC CASSSGQGREQYF . TRBV5-8 TRBD1 TRBJ2-7
TGTGCCATCAGATCATCCGGGACAGGAGGCTACGAGCAGTACTTC CAIRSSGTGGYEQYF . TRBV10-3 TRBD1 TRBJ2-7
TGTGCCAGCAGCCAAGGGGACTCGCGGGAGCAGTACTTC CASSQGDSREQYF . TRBV14 . TRBJ2-7
TGTGCCAGCAGCTTCCTCCGGGACAGACAAGAGACCCAGTACTTC CASSFLRDRQETQYF . TRBV7-9 TRBD1 TRBJ2-5
TGTGCCAGCAGCTTCTGGGCTAGCACAGATACGCAGTATTTT CASSFWASTDTQYF . TRBV11-3 . TRBJ2-3
TGCAGCGTTACCGGGACAGAAGGCTACACCTTC CSVTGTEGYTF . TRBV29-1 TRBD1 TRBJ1-2
TGTGCCAGCAGTTTCTATCAAGAGACCCAGTACTTC CASSFYQETQYF . TRBV25-1 . TRBJ2-5
TGCGCCAGCAGCCCAGCCGGGGGAAACATTCAGTACTTC CASSPAGGNIQYF . TRBV4-1 . TRBJ2-4
TGTGCCAGCAGCAAAGCTCACAGCCGTCCTATTTATGGCTACACCTTC CASSKAHSRPIYGYTF . TRBV21-1 . TRBJ1-2
TGTGCCAGCAGCCCTGGGGGAGGGAATGAAAAACTGTTTTTT CASSPGGGNEKLFF . TRBV5-4 . TRBJ1-4
TGTGCCAGCAGCTTAGGTATCGACAAGTACCAAGAGACCCAGTACTTC CASSLGIDKYQETQYF . TRBV7-7 . TRBJ2-5
TGTGCCAGCAGCTTACCCGGACAGGGTAGGGATTCACCCCTCCACTTT CASSLPGQGRDSPLHF . TRBV7-6 TRBD1 TRBJ1-6
TGTGCCAGCAGTCGAACAGGGGGCGCGGGAAACACCATATATTTT CASSRTGGAGNTIYF . TRBV6-5 TRBD1 TRBJ1-3
TGTGCCAGCAGCCCTTCGACAGGGCTGTCCTACGAGCAGTACTTC CASSPSTGLSYEQYF . TRBV7-8 TRBD1 TRBJ2-7